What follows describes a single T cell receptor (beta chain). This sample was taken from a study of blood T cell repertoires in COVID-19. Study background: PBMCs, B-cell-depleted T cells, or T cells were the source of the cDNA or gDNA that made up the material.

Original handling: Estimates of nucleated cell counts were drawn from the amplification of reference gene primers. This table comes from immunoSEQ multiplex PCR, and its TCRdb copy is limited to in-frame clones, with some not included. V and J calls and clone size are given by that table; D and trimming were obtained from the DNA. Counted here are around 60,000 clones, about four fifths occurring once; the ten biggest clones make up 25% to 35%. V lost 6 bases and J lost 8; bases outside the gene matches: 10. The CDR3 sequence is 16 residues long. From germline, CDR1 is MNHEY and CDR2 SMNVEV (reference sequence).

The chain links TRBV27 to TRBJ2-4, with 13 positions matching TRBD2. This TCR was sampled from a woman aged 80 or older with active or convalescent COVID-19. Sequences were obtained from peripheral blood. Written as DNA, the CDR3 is TGTGCCAGCAGCCTAACTAGCGGGGGGGCCCGGGACATTCAGTACTTC. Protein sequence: CASSLTSGGARDIQYF.